The clone carrying this T cell receptor (beta chain) was seen once. Libraries were prepared by immunoSEQ multiplex PCR; TCRdb keeps only in-frame clonotypes and omits some of them. The table shows approximately 68,000 clones, with around 92% occurring only once. This sample was included in a study of T cell changes during pregnancy in multiple sclerosis. Per the germline V gene, CDR1 is SGHTA and CDR2 is FQGNSA. Between the trimmed V and J ends, which lost 2 bases and 1 base, there was a span of 11 bases. The CDR3 is 15 amino acids. The chain is built from TRBV7-2 and TRBJ1-1; D is unresolved. The sequencing used peripheral blood, collected in the third trimester of pregnancy. The TCR sequence derives from a female donor in good health, enrolled as a control in a pregnancy study. As DNA, the CDR3 is TGTGCCAGCAGCTTACAGGCACGCCCGAACACTGAAGCTTTCTTT. This sequence encodes CASSLQARPNTEAFF.